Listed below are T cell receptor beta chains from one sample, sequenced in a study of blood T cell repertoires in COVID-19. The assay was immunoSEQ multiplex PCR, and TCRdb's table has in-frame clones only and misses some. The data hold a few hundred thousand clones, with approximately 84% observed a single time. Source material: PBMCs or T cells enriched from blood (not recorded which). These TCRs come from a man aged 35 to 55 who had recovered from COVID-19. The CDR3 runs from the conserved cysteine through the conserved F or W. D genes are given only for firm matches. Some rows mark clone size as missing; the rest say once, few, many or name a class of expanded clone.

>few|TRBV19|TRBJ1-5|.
TGTGCCAGTAGTTTTCGGAGGCTGAGCAATCAGCCCCAGCATTTT
CASSFRRLSNQPQHF
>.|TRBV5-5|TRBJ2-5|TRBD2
TGTGCCAGCAGCGCGACTCGCGGGGGGAGGGAGACCCAGTACTTC
CASSATRGGRETQYF
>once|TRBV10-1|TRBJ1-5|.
TGCGCCAGCAGTCCCGGGGGGGGTCAGCCCCAGCATTTT
CASSPGGGQPQHF
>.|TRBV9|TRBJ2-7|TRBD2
TGTGCCAGCAGCGTAGGGATTAGCGGGAGGGGCGAGCAGTACTTC
CASSVGISGRGEQYF
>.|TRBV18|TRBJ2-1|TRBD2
TGTGCCAGCTCACCAAAACTAGCGGGGGACAATGAGCAGTTCTTC
CASSPKLAGDNEQFF
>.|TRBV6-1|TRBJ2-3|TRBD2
TGTGCCAGCAGTGAAGCGGTAAATAGCGGGACCCGGAGGGATACGCAGTATTTT
CASSEAVNSGTRRDTQYF
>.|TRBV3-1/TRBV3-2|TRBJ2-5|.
TGTGCCAGCAGCCAAGATGTCGCGTACCAAGAGACCCAGTACTTC
CASSQDVAYQETQYF
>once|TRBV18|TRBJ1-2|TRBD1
TGTGCCAGCTTCCCGGGACAGGGAACCTATGGCTACACCTTC
CASFPGQGTYGYTF
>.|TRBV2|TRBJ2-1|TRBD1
TGTGCCAGCAGCCCGCGACAGGGGGCCTACAATGAGCAGTTCTTC
CASSPRQGAYNEQFF
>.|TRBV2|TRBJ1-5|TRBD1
TGTGCCAGCAGTGACGACAGGGTCGGCAATCAGCCCCAGCATTTT
CASSDDRVGNQPQHF
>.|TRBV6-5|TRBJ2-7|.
TGTGCCAGCCGCGGGGACCGTCTCTACGAGCAGTACTTC
CASRGDRLYEQYF
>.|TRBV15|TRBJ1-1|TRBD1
TGTGCCACCAGCAGAGGACAGGGATTGAATACTGAAGCTTTCTTT
CATSRGQGLNTEAFF